This T cell receptor beta chain appears in the sequencing data of a study of T-cell memory formation after mild COVID-19. About the research overall: TCR clusters mostly belonged to single donors.

TCR alpha and TCR beta cDNA libraries carrying sample barcodes and UMIs were produced by 5'RACE using constant-segment primers. Via MiXCR, TCRdb re-called the 5' RACE reads, giving one row per CDR3 protein. The sample records around 200,000 distinct CDR3 sequences, more than 25% being singletons. Whole-study findings and limits: Clones which contracted sat mainly in CM and EM if CD4+, and in EMRA if CD8+. CD4/CD8 balance held among clones contracting day 15 to 85, and later expanders leaned CD4+.

For this clonotype: The antigen remains unidentified.

V lost 3 bases and J 1 base, leaving 9 bases between the germline ends. The CDR3 runs 14 residues. Per the germline V gene, CDR1 is KGHSH and CDR2 is LQKENI. The sequence was obtained from an adult woman who had mild COVID-19 (a few samples of this study predate the infection). Cell type and time point are not known. Sequenced: PBMCs or a T cell subset sorted from them (not recorded which). This chain uses TRBV18 with TRBJ2-5; tentative D call: TRBD1 (6 bases). CDR3 bases: TGTGCCAGCTCACCGCAGACAGGCCAAGAGACCCAGTACTTC. This codes for CASSPQTGQETQYF. The whole variable domain, remainder taken from reference TRBV18 and TRBJ2-5, is NAGVMQNPRHLVRRRGQEARLRCSPMKGHSHVYWYRQLPEEGLKFMVYLQKENIIDESGMPKERFSAEFPKEGPSILRIQQVVRGDSAAYFCASSPQTGQETQYFGPGTRLLVL.